Following are 3 T cell receptor beta chains from one sample sequenced in a study of radiotherapy plus CTLA-4 blockade in lung cancer. Clones were read by immunoSEQ multiplex PCR, and TCRdb kept only the in-frame ones, dropping some. The sample shows tens of thousands of clones, roughly 76% of them seen only once. The sequences come from peripheral blood, collected from a patient treated with radiotherapy plus ipilimumab. These TCRs come from a human donor with non-small cell lung cancer whose response to radiotherapy plus ipilimumab could not be evaluated. Some clones in this sample may be carry-over from other donors' samples.

The chain couples TRBV27 to TRBJ2-7; no clear D gene. The V and J ends lost 5 bases and 4 bases respectively, with 15 bases between them. The CDR3 runs 14 residues. Germline loops: CDR1 MNHEY, CDR2 SMNVEV (reference sequence). CDR3 DNA: TGTGCCAGCAGTCCGGGTCCCCGACCATACGAGCAGTACTTC. Encoded protein: CASSPGPRPYEQYF.

The gene calls are TRBV7-9 and TRBJ1-1, with a weak D call TRBD1 (5 bases). The CDR3 has 13 residues. The germline gives CDR1 SEHNR, CDR2 FQNEAQ (reference sequence). The V end lost 5 bases, the J end lost 7 bases, and 14 bases lay between the germline ends. CDR3 residues: CASSPKGRGEAFF. DNA for the CDR3: TGTGCCAGCAGCCCAAAGGGGCGGGGTGAAGCTTTCTTT.

The chain is built from TRBV28 and TRBJ2-7; 9 nucleotides line up with TRBD2. The germline V gene has CDR1 MDHEN and CDR2 SYDVKM. The CDR3 has 15 amino acids. V trimming: 2 bases; J trimming: 0 bases; junction bases outside the gene matches: 2. In DNA form, the CDR3 reads TGTGCCAGCAGTTTAATAGCGGGGGACTCCTACGAGCAGTACTTC. Translation: CASSLIAGDSYEQYF.